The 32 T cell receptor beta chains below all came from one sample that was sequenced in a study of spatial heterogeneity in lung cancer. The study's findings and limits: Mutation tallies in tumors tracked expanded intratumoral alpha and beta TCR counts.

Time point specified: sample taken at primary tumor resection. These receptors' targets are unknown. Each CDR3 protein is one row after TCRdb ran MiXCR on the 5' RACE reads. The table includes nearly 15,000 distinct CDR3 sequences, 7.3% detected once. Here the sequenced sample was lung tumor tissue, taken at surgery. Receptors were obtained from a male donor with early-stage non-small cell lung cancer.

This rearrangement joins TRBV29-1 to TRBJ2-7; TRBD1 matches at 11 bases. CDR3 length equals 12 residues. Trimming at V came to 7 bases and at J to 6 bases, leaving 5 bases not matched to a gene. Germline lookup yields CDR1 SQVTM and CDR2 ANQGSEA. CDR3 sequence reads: CSGRGTGGEQYF. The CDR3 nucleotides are TGCAGCGGGCGGGGGACAGGGGGCGAGCAGTACTTC.

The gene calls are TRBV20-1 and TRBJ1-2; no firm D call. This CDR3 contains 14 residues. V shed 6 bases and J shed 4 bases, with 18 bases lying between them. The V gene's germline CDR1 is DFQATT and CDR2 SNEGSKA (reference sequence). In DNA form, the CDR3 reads TGCAGTGCCTTTAAAGACTTTTGTACCTATGGCTACACCTTC. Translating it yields CSAFKDFCTYGYTF.

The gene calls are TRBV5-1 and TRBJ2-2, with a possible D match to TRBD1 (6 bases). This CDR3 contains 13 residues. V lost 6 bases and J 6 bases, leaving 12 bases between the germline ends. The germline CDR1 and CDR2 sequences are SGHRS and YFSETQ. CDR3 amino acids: CASTAGVAGELFF. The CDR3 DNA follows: TGCGCCAGCACGGCAGGGGTTGCCGGGGAGCTGTTTTTT.

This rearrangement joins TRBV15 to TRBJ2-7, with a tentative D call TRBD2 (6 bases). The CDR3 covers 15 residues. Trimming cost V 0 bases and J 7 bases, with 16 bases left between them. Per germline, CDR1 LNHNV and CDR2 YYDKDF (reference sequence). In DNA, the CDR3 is TGTGCCACCAGCAGAGATCGAGGAGGGGCGAGGGAGCAGTACGTC. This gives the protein CATSRDRGGAREQYV.

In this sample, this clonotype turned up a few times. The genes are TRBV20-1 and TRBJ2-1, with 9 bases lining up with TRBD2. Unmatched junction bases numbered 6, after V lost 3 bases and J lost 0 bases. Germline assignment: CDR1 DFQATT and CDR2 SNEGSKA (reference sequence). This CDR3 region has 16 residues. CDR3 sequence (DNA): TGCAGTGCTAGTCACAGCGGGGGGAGCTCCTACAATGAGCAGTTCTTC. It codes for CSASHSGGSSYNEQFF.

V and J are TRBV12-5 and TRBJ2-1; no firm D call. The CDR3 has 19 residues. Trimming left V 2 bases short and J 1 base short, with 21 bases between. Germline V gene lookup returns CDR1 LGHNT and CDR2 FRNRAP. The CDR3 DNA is TGTGCTAGTGGTTTGCCAAGACACCTCGACGCCCCTTCCTACAATGAGCAGTTCTTC. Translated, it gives CASGLPRHLDAPSYNEQFF.

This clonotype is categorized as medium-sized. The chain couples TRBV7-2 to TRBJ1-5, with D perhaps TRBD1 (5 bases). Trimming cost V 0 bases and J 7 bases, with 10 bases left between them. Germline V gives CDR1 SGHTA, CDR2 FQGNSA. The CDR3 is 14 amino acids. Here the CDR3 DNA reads TGTGCCAGCAGCTTAGCAGGGGCCCAACAGCCCCAGCATTTT. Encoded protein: CASSLAGAQQPQHF.

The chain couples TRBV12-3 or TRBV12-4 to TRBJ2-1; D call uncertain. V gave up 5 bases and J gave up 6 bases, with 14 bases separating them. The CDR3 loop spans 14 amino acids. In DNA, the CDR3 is TGTGCCAGCAGTACCGAGACAATGGGCAATGAGCAGTTCTTC. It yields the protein CASSTETMGNEQFF.

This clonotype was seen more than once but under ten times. The CDR3 is CATPYVSGANVLTF. The CDR3 coding sequence is TGTGCCACACCCTATGTCTCTGGGGCCAACGTCCTGACTTTC. The gene calls are TRBV18 and TRBJ2-6; D is undetermined. Trimming removed 10 bases from V and 0 bases from J, with 10 bases in between. CDR1 and CDR2 from the germline V gene are KGHSH and LQKENI. This CDR3 comprises 14 residues.

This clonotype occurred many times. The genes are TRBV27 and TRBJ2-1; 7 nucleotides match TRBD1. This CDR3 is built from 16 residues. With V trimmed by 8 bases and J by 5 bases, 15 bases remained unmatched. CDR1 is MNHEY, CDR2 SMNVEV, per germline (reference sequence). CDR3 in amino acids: CASSRIGTAFDNEQFF. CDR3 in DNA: TGTGCCAGCTCGAGGATCGGGACAGCTTTTGACAATGAGCAGTTCTTC.

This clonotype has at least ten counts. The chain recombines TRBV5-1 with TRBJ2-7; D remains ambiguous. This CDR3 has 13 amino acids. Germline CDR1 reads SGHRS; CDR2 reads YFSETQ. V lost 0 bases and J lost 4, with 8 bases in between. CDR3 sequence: CASSLAEGYEQYF. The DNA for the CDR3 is TGCGCCAGCAGCTTGGCTGAAGGGTACGAGCAGTACTTC.

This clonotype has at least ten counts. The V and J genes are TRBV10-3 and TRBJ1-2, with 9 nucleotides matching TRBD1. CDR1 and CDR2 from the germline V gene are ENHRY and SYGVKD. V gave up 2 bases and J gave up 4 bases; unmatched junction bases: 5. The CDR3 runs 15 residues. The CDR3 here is CAISEMTGGLYGYTF. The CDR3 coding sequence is TGTGCCATCAGTGAGATGACAGGGGGGCTCTATGGCTACACCTTC.

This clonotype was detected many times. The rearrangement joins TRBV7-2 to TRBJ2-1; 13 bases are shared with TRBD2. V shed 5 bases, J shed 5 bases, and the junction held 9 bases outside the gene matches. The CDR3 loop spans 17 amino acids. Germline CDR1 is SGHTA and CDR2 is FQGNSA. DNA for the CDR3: TGTGCCAGCAGCCTTCTCCCGGGACTAGCGGGGAACAATGAGCAGTTCTTC. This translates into CASSLLPGLAGNNEQFF.

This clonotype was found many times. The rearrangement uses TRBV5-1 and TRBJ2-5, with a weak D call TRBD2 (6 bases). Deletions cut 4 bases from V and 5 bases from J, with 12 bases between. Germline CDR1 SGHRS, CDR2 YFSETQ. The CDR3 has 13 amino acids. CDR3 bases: TGCGCCAGCAGCACGACTAGTACGGAGACCCAGTACTTC. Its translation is CASSTTSTETQYF.

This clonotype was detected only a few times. CDR3 protein: CASSPTGAVDTQYF. DNA for the CDR3: TGTGCCAGTAGTCCTACAGGGGCGGTAGATACGCAGTATTTT. The chain links TRBV19 to TRBJ2-3; TRBD1 aligns across 7 bases. Trimming took 5 bases from V and 5 from J; bases not matched to a gene: 7. Germline V gene sequence: CDR1 LNHDA, CDR2 SQIVND (reference sequence). The CDR3 is 14 residues long.

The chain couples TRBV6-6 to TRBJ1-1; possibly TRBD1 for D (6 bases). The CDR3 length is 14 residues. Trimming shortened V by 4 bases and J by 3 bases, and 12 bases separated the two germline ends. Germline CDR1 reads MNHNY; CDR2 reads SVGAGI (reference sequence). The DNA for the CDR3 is TGTGCCAGCAGTTCGGTGGGGGCGGACACTGAAGCTTTCTTT. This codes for CASSSVGADTEAFF.

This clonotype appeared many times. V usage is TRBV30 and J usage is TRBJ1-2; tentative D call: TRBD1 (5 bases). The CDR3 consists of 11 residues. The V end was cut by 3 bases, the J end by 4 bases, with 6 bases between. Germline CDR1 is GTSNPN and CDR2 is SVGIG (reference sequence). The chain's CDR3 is CAWRTGYGYTF. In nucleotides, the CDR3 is TGTGCCTGGAGAACAGGCTATGGCTACACCTTC.

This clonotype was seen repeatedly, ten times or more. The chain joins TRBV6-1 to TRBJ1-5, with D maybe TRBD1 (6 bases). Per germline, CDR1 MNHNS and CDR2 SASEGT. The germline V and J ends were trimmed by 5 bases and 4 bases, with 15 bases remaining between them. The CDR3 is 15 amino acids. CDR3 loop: CASSISGTPNQPQHF. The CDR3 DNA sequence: TGTGCCAGCAGTATTTCCGGGACACCTAATCAGCCCCAGCATTTT.

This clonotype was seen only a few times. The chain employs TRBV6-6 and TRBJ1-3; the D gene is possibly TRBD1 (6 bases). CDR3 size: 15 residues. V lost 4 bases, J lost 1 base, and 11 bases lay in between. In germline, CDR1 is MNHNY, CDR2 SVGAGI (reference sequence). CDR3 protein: CASSLARGSGNTIYF. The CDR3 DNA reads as TGTGCCAGCAGTTTGGCCAGGGGATCTGGAAACACCATATATTTT.

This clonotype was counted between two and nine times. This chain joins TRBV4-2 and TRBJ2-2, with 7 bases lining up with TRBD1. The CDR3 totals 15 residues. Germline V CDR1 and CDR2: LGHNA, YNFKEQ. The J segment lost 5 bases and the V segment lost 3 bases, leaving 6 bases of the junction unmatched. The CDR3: CASSQGTGATGELFF. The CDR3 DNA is TGTGCCAGCAGCCAGGGAACAGGGGCGACCGGGGAGCTGTTTTTT.

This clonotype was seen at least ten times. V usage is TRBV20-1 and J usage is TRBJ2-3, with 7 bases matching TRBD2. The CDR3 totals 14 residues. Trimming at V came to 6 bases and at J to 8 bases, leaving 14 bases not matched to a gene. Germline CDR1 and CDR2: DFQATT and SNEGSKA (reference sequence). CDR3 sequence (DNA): TGCAGTGCCGGCCTAGCGGACCTCCCTAGTACGCAGTATTTT. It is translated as CSAGLADLPSTQYF.

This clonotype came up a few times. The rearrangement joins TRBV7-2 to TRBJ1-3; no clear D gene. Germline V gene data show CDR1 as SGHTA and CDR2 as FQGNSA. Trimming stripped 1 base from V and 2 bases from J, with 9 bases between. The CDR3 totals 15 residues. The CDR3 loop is CASSLVLRTGNTIYF. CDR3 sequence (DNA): TGTGCCAGCAGCTTAGTTCTCCGGACTGGAAACACCATATATTTT.

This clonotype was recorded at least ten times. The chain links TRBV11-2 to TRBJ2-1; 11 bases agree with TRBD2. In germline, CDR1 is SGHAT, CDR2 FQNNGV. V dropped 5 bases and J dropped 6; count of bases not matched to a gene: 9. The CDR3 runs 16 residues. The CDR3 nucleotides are TGTGCCAGCAGCCTTACCACCGGGACTAGCGGCAATGAGCAGTTCTTC. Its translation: CASSLTTGTSGNEQFF.

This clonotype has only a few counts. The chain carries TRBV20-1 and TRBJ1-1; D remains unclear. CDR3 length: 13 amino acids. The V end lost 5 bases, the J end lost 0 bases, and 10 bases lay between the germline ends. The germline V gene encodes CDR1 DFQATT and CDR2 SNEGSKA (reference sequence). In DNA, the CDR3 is TGCAGTGCTCCTGACACCGTGAACACTGAAGCTTTCTTT. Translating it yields CSAPDTVNTEAFF.

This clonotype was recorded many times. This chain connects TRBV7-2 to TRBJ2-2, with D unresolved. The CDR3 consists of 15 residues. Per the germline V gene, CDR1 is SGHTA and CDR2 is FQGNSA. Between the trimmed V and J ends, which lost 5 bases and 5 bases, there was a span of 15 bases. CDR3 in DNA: TGTGCCAGCAGCACGGACGGTGGATGGACCGGGGAGCTGTTTTTT. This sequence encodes CASSTDGGWTGELFF.

The CDR3 loop reads CASSPLSSGSSYEQYV. The DNA for the CDR3 is TGTGCCAGCAGCCCGTTATCTAGCGGGAGCTCCTACGAGCAGTACGTC. The chain joins TRBV5-6 to TRBJ2-7; 10 bases are shared with TRBD2. Looked up from germline, CDR1 is SGHDT and CDR2 is YYEEEE. V lost 4 bases and J lost 0; bases outside the gene matches: 7. The CDR3 has 16 residues.

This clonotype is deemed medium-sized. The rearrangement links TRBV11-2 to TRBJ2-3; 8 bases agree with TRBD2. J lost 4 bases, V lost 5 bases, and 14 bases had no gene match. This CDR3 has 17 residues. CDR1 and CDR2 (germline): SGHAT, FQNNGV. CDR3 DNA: TGTGCCAGCAGCAGAAAATCTGTGCGGGGGGCCGCAGATACGCAGTATTTT. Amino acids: CASSRKSVRGAADTQYF.

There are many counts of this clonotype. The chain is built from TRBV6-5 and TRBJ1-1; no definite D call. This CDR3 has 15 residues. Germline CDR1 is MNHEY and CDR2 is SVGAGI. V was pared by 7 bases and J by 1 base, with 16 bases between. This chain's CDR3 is CASTKLGESNTEAFF. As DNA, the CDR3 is TGTGCCAGCACCAAACTTGGGGAATCGAACACTGAAGCTTTCTTT.

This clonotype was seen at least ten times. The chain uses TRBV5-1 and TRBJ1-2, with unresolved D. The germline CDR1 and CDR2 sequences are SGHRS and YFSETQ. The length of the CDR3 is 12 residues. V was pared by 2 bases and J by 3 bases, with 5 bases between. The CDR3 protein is CASSFGDYGYTF. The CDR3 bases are TGCGCCAGCAGCTTTGGAGACTATGGCTACACCTTC.

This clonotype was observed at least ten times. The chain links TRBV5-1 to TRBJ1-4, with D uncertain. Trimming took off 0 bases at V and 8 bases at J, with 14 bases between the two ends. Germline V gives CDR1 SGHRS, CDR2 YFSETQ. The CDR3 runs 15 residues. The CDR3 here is CASSLALSMEEKLFF. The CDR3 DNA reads TGCGCCAGCAGCTTGGCCCTAAGCATGGAGGAAAAACTGTTTTTT.

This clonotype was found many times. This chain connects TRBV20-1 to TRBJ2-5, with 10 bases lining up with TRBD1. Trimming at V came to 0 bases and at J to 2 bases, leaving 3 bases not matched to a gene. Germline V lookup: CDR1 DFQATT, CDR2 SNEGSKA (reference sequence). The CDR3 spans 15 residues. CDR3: CSAREDRGLQETQYF. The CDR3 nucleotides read TGCAGTGCTAGAGAGGACAGGGGGTTACAAGAGACCCAGTACTTC.

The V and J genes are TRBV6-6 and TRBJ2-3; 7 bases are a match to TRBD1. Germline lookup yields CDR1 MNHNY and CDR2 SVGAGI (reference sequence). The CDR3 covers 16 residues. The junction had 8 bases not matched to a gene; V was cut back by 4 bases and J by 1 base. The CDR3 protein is CASSSADRLGTDTQYF. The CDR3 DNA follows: TGTGCCAGCAGTTCGGCGGACAGGTTGGGCACAGATACGCAGTATTTT.